This record concerns one T cell receptor (beta chain) sequence. The antigen is not known. The sample comes from a study of CD8+ T cells in alopecia areata. Study overall: The drug, tofacitinib, lasted 6 to 18 months, followed by 6 months off drug. The study, taken as a whole, reports: Scalp samples also contribute reads from the resident alphabeta T cells found in normal skin.

The authors extracted RNA and reverse transcribed it into cDNA as the sequencing template. Repertoires were generated with immunoSEQ multiplex PCR, while TCRdb's copy carries only in-frame clones and drops some. The top ten hold about 1.5% of the sample, which has some 170,000 clones, roughly 60% seen once. The CDR3 covers 11 residues. CDR1 is GTSNPN, CDR2 SVGIG, per germline (reference sequence). It was from alopecia areata patients that lesional scalp punch biopsies and peripheral blood were collected. The chain uses TRBV30 and TRBJ2-6; D is unresolved. The sample in question was CD4+ T cells sorted from blood, obtained at week 0. The receptor's source is a human donor with alopecia areata. CDR3 protein: CASTGANVLTF. The DNA of the CDR3 is TGTGCGTCGACTGGGGCCAACGTCCTGACTTTC.